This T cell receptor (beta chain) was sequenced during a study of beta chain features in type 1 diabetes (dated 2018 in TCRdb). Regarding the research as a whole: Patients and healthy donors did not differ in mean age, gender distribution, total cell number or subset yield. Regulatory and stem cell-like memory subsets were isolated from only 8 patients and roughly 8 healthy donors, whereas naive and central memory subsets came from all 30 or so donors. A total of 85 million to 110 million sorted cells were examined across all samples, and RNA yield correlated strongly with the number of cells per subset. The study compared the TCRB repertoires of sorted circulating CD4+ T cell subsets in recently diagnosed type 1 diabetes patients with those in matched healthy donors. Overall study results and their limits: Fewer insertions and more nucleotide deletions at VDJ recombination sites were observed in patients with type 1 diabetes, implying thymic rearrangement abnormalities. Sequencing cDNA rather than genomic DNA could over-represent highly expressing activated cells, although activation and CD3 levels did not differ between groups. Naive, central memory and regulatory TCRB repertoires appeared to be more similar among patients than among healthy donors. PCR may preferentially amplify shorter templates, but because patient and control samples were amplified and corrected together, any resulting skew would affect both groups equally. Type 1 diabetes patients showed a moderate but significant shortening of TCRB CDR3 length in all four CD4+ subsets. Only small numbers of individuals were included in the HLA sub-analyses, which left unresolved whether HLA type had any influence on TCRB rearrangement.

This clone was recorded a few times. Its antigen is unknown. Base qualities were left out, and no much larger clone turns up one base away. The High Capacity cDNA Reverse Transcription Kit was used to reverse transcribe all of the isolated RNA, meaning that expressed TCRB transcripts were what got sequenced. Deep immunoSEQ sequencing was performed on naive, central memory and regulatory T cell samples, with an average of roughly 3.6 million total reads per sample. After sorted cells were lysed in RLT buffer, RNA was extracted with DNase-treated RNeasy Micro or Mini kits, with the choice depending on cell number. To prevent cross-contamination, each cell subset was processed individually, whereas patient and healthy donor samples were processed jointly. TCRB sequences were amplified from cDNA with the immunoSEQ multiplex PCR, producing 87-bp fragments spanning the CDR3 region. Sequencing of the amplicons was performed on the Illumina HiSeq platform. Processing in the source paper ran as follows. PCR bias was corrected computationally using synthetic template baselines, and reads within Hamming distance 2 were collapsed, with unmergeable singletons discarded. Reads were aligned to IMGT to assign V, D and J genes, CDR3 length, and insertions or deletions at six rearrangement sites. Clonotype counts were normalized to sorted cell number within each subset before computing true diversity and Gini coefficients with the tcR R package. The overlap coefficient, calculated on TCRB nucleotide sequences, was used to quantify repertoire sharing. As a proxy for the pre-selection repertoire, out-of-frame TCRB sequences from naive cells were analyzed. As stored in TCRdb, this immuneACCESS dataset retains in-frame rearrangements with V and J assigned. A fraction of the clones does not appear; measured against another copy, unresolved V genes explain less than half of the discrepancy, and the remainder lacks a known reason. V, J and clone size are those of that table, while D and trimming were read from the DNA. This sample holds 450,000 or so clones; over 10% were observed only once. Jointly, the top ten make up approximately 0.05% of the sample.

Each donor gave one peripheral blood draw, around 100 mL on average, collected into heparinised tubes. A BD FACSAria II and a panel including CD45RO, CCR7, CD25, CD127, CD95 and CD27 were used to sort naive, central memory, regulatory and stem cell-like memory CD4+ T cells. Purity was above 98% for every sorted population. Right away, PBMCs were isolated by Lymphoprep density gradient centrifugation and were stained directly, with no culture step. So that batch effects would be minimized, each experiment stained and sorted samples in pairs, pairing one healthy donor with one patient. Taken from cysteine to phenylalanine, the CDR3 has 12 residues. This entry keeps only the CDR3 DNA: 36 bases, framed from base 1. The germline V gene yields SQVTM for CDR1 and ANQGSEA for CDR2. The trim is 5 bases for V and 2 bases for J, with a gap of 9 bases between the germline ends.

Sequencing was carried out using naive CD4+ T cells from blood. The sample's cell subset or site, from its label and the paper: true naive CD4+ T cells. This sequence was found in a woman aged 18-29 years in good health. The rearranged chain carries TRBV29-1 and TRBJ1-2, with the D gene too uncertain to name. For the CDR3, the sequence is CSVLPANYGYTF. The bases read TGCAGCGTTCTCCCGGCAAACTATGGCTACACCTTC.